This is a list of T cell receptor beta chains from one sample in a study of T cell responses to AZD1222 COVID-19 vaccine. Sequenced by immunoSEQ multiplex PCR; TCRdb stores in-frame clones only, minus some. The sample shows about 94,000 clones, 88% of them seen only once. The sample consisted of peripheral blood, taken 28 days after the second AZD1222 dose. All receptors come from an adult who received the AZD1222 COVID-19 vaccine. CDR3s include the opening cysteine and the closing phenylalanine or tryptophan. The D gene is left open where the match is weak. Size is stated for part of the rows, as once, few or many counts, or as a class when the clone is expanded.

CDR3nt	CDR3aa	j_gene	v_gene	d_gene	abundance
TGTGCCAGCAGCTTACCGGGACAGAATAGCAATCAGCCCCAGCATTTT	CASSLPGQNSNQPQHF	TRBJ1-5	TRBV7-4	TRBD1	.
TGTGCCAGCAGCCACGTGACAGGCTCCCCTAACTATGGCTACACCTTC	CASSHVTGSPNYGYTF	TRBJ1-2	TRBV4-2	.	.
TGTGCCAGCAACCCGGGGGGAGGGGCAGATACGCAGTATTTT	CASNPGGGADTQYF	TRBJ2-3	TRBV7-3	TRBD2	.
TGTGCCAGCAGCACCCAAGAGACCCAGTACTTC	CASSTQETQYF	TRBJ2-5	TRBV5-4	.	.
TGTGCCAGCAGTTACTCGGTCAGTGTGGCGCAGTATTTT	CASSYSVSVAQYF	TRBJ2-3	TRBV6-2/TRBV6-3	.	.
TGTGCCATCAGTGAGTCTGCGGGGGCCTCCTACAATGAGCAGTTCTTC	CAISESAGASYNEQFF	TRBJ2-1	TRBV10-3	.	.
TGTGCCAGCAGCCAAGGGATCGGGGAATCGACCTACGAGCAGTACTTC	CASSQGIGESTYEQYF	TRBJ2-7	TRBV3-1/TRBV3-2	.	.
TGTGCCAGCAGCCCTGACCCACACCAAGAGACCCAGTACTTC	CASSPDPHQETQYF	TRBJ2-5	TRBV5-4	.	few
TGTGCCAGCAGCTCCACCCGGGTCTCGAACTATGGCTACACCTTC	CASSSTRVSNYGYTF	TRBJ1-2	TRBV7-2	.	.
TGTGCCAGCAAGACGGTGTTTAGCTCCTACGAGCAGTACTTC	CASKTVFSSYEQYF	TRBJ2-7	TRBV2	.	once
TGTGCCAGCAGCCAAGATTTATACACCCATACCAGAGATACGCAGTATTTT	CASSQDLYTHTRDTQYF	TRBJ2-3	TRBV3-1/TRBV3-2	.	.
TGTGCCAGCAGACCCCTGGGACAGGCGTATGGCTACACCTTC	CASRPLGQAYGYTF	TRBJ1-2	TRBV6-5	TRBD1	.
TGTGCCAGCAGCCCGCCGACAGGGGGCGGCCAGCCCCAGCATTTT	CASSPPTGGGQPQHF	TRBJ1-5	TRBV7-8	TRBD1	.
TGTGCCAGCTGGGGGGCGGGAGTGGGCACAGATACGCAGTATTTT	CASWGAGVGTDTQYF	TRBJ2-3	TRBV5-4	.	.
TGTGCCTCCAAAGGGACTAGCGAAGATACGCAGTATTTT	CASKGTSEDTQYF	TRBJ2-3	TRBV24-1	TRBD2	.
TGTGCCAGCAGACGTAAACCGCAGGGGTACGGCTACACCTTC	CASRRKPQGYGYTF	TRBJ1-2	TRBV28	.	.
TGCAGCGTTACTGAGGGGGGGAGCAATCAGCCCCAGCATTTT	CSVTEGGSNQPQHF	TRBJ1-5	TRBV29-1	.	.
TGTGCCAGCAGCTGGGACTTTAATGAAAAACTGTTTTTT	CASSWDFNEKLFF	TRBJ1-4	TRBV11-1	.	.
TGCGCCAGCAGCTGGTCTCGGGGAGCCTACGAGCAGTACTTC	CASSWSRGAYEQYF	TRBJ2-7	TRBV5-1	.	.
TGCAGCGTTCGTAGGGGCTGGACTGAAGCTTTCTTT	CSVRRGWTEAFF	TRBJ1-1	TRBV29-1	.	few
TGTGCCAGCAGCTTGGGGCGGAATGAGCAGTTCTTC	CASSLGRNEQFF	TRBJ2-1	TRBV7-3	.	.
TGTGCCAGTGGGGGGCGCGGCTATGGCTACACCTTC	CASGGRGYGYTF	TRBJ1-2	TRBV19	.	.
TGTGCCAGTAGTAGAGACAGGGGGCGAATACATGGCTACACCTTC	CASSRDRGRIHGYTF	TRBJ1-2	TRBV19	TRBD1	.
TGTGCCTGGAGTGTACGGGGGAATTCACCCCTCCACTTT	CAWSVRGNSPLHF	TRBJ1-6	TRBV30	.	.
TGTGCCAGCAGCCGTACCAATCAGCCCCAGCATTTT	CASSRTNQPQHF	TRBJ1-5	TRBV3-1/TRBV3-2	.	.
TGTGCCACCAGCAGAGATAGAGCCGGGGCCGGTGAAAAACTGTTTTTT	CATSRDRAGAGEKLFF	TRBJ1-4	TRBV15	.	.
TGCGCCAGCAGCTTGGTCCCTCGAAGGGGCGAATTGATTGAAGCTTTCTTT	CASSLVPRRGELIEAFF	TRBJ1-1	TRBV5-1	.	.
TGTGCCAGCAGTCGGACTATTGTCACAGATACGCAGTATTTT	CASSRTIVTDTQYF	TRBJ2-3	TRBV11-2	.	once
TGTGCCAGCAGCCTGTTAGCGGGAGGTTCTTACAATGAGCAGTTCTTC	CASSLLAGGSYNEQFF	TRBJ2-1	TRBV5-6	TRBD2	few
TGTGCCATCAGTGAGTCGGCTGGGCTGAACACTGAAGCTTTCTTT	CAISESAGLNTEAFF	TRBJ1-1	TRBV10-3	.	.
TGCGCCAGCAGCCGAACGACAGGGGAAGGCTACGAGCAGTACTTC	CASSRTTGEGYEQYF	TRBJ2-7	TRBV4-3	TRBD1	.
TGTGCCTGGAGAGCAGGGAAGGGAGGAGGCACAGATACGCAGTATTTT	CAWRAGKGGGTDTQYF	TRBJ2-3	TRBV30	.	.
TGTGCCAGCAGACTAAGCGGGGCGGGCTACAATGAGCAGTTCTTC	CASRLSGAGYNEQFF	TRBJ2-1	TRBV6-5	TRBD2	.
TGTGCCAGCAGCTTGCGCGGGGCTCCCTATGGCTACACCTTC	CASSLRGAPYGYTF	TRBJ1-2	TRBV5-5	.	.
TGTGCCAGCAGCCAAGGACGGGTCTCCTACGAGCAGTACTTC	CASSQGRVSYEQYF	TRBJ2-7	TRBV4-2	.	.
TGCGCCAGCAGCCTATCGTCCGGGGTTAACACTGAAGCTTTCTTT	CASSLSSGVNTEAFF	TRBJ1-1	TRBV4-3	.	.
TGTGCCAGCAGTTTAGGGGTGACAGGGGGCACTGAAGCTTTCTTT	CASSLGVTGGTEAFF	TRBJ1-1	TRBV27	TRBD1	.
TGCGCCAGCAGCGTGGACAGGACCTACAATGAGCAGTTCTTC	CASSVDRTYNEQFF	TRBJ2-1	TRBV5-1	TRBD1	.
TGCGCCAGCAGCTTGGGCGACAGAAAAGAGACCCAGTACTTC	CASSLGDRKETQYF	TRBJ2-5	TRBV5-1	.	.
TGTGCCAGTAAGAACGGAGGACCAAGCAATCAGCCCCAGCATTTT	CASKNGGPSNQPQHF	TRBJ1-5	TRBV19	.	.
TGTGCCAGCAGTTACTCGCGGGAGGGGGGCTATGAGCAGTTCTTC	CASSYSREGGYEQFF	TRBJ2-1	TRBV6-2/TRBV6-3	TRBD2	.
TGTGCCAGTAGTATACAGAGTTTCTATGGCTACACCTTC	CASSIQSFYGYTF	TRBJ1-2	TRBV19	.	.
TGTGCCAGCAGCCAAGATCGAGTAGCGGGGGACCCGTACCCCCAAGAGACCCAGTACTTC	CASSQDRVAGDPYPQETQYF	TRBJ2-5	TRBV4-2	TRBD2	once
TGCGCCAGCAGTGAAGGTTCACCCCTCCACTTT	CASSEGSPLHF	TRBJ1-6	TRBV10-2	.	.
TGCGCCAGCAGCCTGGGACCCGCGATATCGGAGACCCAGTACTTC	CASSLGPAISETQYF	TRBJ2-5	TRBV5-1	.	once
TGTGCCAGCAGCTTAACAGGCCTCTCTGGAAACACCATATATTTT	CASSLTGLSGNTIYF	TRBJ1-3	TRBV11-2	.	.
TGTGCCAGCAGTTACTCCGGGACAGGACCTACTGAAGCTTTCTTT	CASSYSGTGPTEAFF	TRBJ1-1	TRBV6-5	TRBD1	.
TGTGCCAGCAGTTCCCCGGGACAGCCCGGTGGGCGGTCCTGGGATGAGCAGTTCTTC	CASSSPGQPGGRSWDEQFF	TRBJ2-1	TRBV27	TRBD1	.
TGTGCCGGGTTTAGCGGGAGAAGCTCCGAGACCCAGTACTTC	CAGFSGRSSETQYF	TRBJ2-5	TRBV30	TRBD2	.
TGTGCCTGGAGTGGAGGCAGCTATGGCTACACCTTC	CAWSGGSYGYTF	TRBJ1-2	TRBV30	.	.
TGTGCCAGCACCACCCACGGGGCTAGCGGAACCTACGAGCAGTACTTC	CASTTHGASGTYEQYF	TRBJ2-7	TRBV7-8	TRBD2	.
TGTGCCAGCAGCTACGGGACGGCCTCAAACACCTTC	CASSYGTASNTF	TRBJ1-2	TRBV3-1/TRBV3-2	.	.